This T cell receptor beta chain was recovered during a study of T cell responses to AZD1222 COVID-19 vaccine. Study results and limitations: Compared with day 0, the breadth and depth of the Spike-specific TCR repertoire rose significantly after two doses of AZD1222. Unmutated variant regions are reportedly targeted by nearly half of spike-specific TCRs. White British donors predominated, females outnumbered males, and clonal diversity was possibly underestimated.

Losses at the gene ends were 0 bases for V and 6 bases for J; bases not matched to a gene: 2. Per germline, CDR1 MRHNA and CDR2 SNTAGT. The CDR3 length is 15 residues. Repertoires were generated with immunoSEQ multiplex PCR, while TCRdb's copy carries only in-frame clones and drops some. The sample carries some 150,000 clones, just over 90% recorded once. A few counts support this clone. Its antigen remains unidentified. The sample contains more than one DNA sequence encoding this CDR3. This sequence was found in an adult in good health. The sample here was peripheral blood, taken on day 0 of MenACWY control vaccination. The chain is built from TRBV6-4 and TRBJ2-1; TRBD2 matches at 10 bases. CDR3 region: CASSDSASGSNEQFF. CDR3 bases: TGTGCCAGCAGTGACTCAGCTAGCGGGAGCAATGAGCAGTTCTTC.